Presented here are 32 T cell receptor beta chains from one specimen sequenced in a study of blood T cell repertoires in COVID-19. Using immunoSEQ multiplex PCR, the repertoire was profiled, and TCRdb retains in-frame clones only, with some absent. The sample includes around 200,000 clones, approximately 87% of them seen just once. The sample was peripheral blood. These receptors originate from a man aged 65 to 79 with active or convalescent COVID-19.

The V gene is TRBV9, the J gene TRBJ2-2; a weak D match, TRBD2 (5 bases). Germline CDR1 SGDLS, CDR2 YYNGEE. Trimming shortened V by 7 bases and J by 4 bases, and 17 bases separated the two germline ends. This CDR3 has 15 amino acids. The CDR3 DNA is TGTGCCAGCGGACCGACGGGGTCGGGCACCGGGGAGCTGTTTTTT. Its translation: CASGPTGSGTGELFF.

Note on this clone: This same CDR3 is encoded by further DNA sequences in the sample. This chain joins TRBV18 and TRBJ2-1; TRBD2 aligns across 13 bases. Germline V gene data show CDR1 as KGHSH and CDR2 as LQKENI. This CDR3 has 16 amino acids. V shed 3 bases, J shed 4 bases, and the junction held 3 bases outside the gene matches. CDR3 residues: CASSPRTSGSYNEQFF. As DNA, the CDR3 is TGTGCCAGCTCACCCAGGACTAGCGGGAGTTACAATGAGCAGTTCTTC.

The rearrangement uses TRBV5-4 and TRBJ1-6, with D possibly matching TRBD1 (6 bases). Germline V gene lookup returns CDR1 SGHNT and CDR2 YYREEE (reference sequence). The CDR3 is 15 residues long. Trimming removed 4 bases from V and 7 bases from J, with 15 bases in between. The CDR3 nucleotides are TGTGCCAGCAGCCGGGGGGGGGCGGAGAATTCACCCCTCCACTTT. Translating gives CASSRGGAENSPLHF.

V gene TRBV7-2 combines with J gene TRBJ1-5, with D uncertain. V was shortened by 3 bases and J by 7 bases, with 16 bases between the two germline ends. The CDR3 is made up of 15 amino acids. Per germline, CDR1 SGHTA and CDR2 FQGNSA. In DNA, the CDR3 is TGTGCCAGCAGCTTGGTAGGAGCGGTAGGGCAGCCCCAGCATTTT. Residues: CASSLVGAVGQPQHF. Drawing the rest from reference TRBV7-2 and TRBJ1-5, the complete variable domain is GAGVSQSPSNKVTEKGKDVELRCDPISGHTALYWYRQSLGQGLEFLIYFQGNSAPDKSGLPSDRFSAERTGGSVSTLTIQRTQQEDSAVYLCASSLVGAVGQPQHFGDGTRLSIL.

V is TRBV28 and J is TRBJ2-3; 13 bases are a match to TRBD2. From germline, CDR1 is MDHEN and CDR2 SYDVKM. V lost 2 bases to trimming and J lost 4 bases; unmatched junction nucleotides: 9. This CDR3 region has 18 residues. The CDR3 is CASSLRGGLAGVADTQYF. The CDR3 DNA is TGTGCCAGCAGTTTAAGGGGTGGACTAGCGGGAGTGGCAGATACGCAGTATTTT.

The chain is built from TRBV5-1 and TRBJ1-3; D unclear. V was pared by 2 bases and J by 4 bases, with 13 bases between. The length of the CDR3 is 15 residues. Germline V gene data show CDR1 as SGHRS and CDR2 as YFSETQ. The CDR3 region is CASSFTRAEGNTIYF. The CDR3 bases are TGCGCCAGCAGCTTCACGAGGGCTGAGGGAAACACCATATATTTT.

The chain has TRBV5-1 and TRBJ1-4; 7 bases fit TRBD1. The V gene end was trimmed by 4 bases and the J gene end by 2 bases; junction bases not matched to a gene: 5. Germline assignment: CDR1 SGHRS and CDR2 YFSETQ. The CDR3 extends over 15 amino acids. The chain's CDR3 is CASSTQGFTNEKLFF. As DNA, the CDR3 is TGCGCCAGCAGCACACAGGGGTTCACTAATGAAAAACTGTTTTTT.

The CDR3 bases are TGTGCCAGCAGGGCCGGGACTAGCGGGACCAATGAGCAGTTCTTC. Encoded protein: CASRAGTSGTNEQFF. V gene TRBV7-2 combines with J gene TRBJ2-1, with 13 bases that match TRBD2. This CDR3 spans 15 amino acids. Germline CDR1 and CDR2: SGHTA and FQGNSA. V was clipped by 6 bases and J by 6 bases; unmatched bases: 5. The variable domain in full, with the rest retrieved from reference TRBV7-2 and TRBJ2-1, is GAGVSQSPSNKVTEKGKDVELRCDPISGHTALYWYRQSLGQGLEFLIYFQGNSAPDKSGLPSDRFSAERTGGSVSTLTIQRTQQEDSAVYLCASRAGTSGTNEQFFGPGTRLTVL.

The CDR3 protein is CASSTGTLNSGANVLTF. The CDR3 region has the DNA TGTGCCAGCTCCACCGGGACACTTAACTCTGGGGCCAACGTCCTGACTTTC. The chain employs TRBV27 and TRBJ2-6, with a tentative D call TRBD1 (6 bases). The CDR3 is made up of 17 amino acids. V lost 8 bases, J lost 0 bases, and 17 bases lay in between. Germline lookup yields CDR1 MNHEY and CDR2 SMNVEV (reference sequence).

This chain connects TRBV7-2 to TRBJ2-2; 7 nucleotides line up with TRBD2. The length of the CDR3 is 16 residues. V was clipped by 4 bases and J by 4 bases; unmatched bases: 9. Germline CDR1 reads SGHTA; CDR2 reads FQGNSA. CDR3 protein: CASSSWGGLGTGELFF. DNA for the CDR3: TGTGCCAGCAGCTCCTGGGGAGGGTTGGGCACCGGGGAGCTGTTTTTT. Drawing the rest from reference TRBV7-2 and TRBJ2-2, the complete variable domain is GAGVSQSPSNKVTEKGKDVELRCDPISGHTALYWYRQSLGQGLEFLIYFQGNSAPDKSGLPSDRFSAERTGGSVSTLTIQRTQQEDSAVYLCASSSWGGLGTGELFFGEGSRLTVL.

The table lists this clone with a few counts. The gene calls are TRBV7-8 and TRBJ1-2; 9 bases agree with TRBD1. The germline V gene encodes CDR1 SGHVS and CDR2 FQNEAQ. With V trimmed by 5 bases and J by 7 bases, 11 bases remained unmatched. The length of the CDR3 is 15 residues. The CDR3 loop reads CASSGPGQGVSGYTF. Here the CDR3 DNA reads TGTGCCAGCAGCGGACCGGGACAGGGTGTGAGTGGCTACACCTTC.

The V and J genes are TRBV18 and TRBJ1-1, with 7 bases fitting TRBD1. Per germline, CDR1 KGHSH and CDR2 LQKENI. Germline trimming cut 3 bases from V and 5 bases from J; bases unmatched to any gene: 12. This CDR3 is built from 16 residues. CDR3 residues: CASSPRAPGGRTEAFF. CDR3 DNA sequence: TGTGCCAGCTCACCGCGGGCTCCAGGGGGGAGGACTGAAGCTTTCTTT.

The CDR3 loop is CASSITRGQGRGSMNTEAFF. The CDR3 DNA reads as TGTGCCAGTAGTATAACCCGCGGACAGGGGAGGGGGTCCATGAACACTGAAGCTTTCTTT. The rearrangement uses TRBV19 and TRBJ1-1; 9 bases align to TRBD1. V was pared by 2 bases and J by 0 bases, with 16 bases of the junction left unmatched. Germline assignment: CDR1 LNHDA and CDR2 SQIVND (reference sequence). There are 20 residues in the CDR3.

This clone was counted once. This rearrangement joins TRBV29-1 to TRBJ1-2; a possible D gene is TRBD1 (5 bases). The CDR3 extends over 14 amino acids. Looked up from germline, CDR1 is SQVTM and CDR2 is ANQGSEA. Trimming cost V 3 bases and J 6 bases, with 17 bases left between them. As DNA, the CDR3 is TGCAGCGTTGAGGCGGTGCAGGGCAGGAATGGCTACACCTTC. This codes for CSVEAVQGRNGYTF.

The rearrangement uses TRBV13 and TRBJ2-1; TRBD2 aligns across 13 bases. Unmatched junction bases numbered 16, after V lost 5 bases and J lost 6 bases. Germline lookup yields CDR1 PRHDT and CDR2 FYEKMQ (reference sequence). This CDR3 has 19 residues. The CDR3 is CASSNRGLAGESLGNEQFF. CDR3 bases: TGTGCCAGCAGCAACCGTGGACTAGCGGGAGAATCGCTGGGCAATGAGCAGTTCTTC.

The CDR3 DNA sequence: TGTGCCACCAGTGATTCCAACCCGACTAGCGGGAGGGCCGAAGATACGCAGTATTTT. Its protein product is CATSDSNPTSGRAEDTQYF. The rearrangement joins TRBV24-1 to TRBJ2-3; 14 nucleotides align to TRBD2. The junction had 11 bases not matched to a gene; V was cut back by 2 bases and J by 5 bases. The CDR3 is made up of 19 amino acids. Germline CDR1 reads KGHDR; CDR2 reads SFDVKD.

CDR3 residues: CASSYTGNQDAFF. The CDR3 coding sequence is TGTGCCAGCAGTTATACAGGGAATCAGGATGCTTTCTTT. This sequence joins TRBV11-3 and TRBJ1-1; D may be TRBD1 (6 bases). Germline V gives CDR1 SGHNT, CDR2 YENEEA. V was clipped by 6 bases and J by 11 bases, with 19 bases between them. CDR3 length: 13 residues.

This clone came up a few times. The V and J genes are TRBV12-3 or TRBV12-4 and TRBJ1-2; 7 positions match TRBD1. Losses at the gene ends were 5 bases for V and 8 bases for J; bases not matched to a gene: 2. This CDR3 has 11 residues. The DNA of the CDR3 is TGTGCCAGCAGTACAGGGGTAGGCTACACCTTC. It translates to CASSTGVGYTF.

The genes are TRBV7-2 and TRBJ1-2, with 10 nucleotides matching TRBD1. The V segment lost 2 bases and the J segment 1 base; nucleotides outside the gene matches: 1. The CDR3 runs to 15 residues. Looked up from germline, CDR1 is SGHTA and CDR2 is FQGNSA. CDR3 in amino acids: CASSLWDRGNYGYTF. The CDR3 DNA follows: TGTGCCAGCAGCTTATGGGACAGGGGTAACTATGGCTACACCTTC.

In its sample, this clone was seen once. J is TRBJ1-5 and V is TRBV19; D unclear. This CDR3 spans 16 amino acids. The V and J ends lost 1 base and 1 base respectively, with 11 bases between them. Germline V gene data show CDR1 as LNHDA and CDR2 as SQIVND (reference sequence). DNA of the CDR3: TGTGCCAGTAGTATAGGAGGCACTGGGAGCAATCAGCCCCAGCATTTT. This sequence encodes CASSIGGTGSNQPQHF.

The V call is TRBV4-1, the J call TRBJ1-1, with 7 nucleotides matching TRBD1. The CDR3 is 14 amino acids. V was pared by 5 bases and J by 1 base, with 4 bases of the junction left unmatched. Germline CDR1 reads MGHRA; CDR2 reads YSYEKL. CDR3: CASSYGQENTEAFF. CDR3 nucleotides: TGCGCCAGCAGCTACGGACAGGAGAACACTGAAGCTTTCTTT.

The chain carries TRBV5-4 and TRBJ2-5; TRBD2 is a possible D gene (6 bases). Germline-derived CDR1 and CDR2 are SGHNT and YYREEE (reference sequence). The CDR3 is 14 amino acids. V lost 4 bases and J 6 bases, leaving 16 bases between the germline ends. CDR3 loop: CASSLREGGKTQYF. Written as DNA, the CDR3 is TGTGCCAGCAGCCTCCGGGAAGGCGGGAAGACCCAGTACTTC.

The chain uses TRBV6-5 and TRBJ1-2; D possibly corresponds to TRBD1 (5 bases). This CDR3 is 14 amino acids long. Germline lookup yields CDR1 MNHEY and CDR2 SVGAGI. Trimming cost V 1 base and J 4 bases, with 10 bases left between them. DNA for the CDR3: TGTGCCAGCAGTTACTATAGTGGGGCCTATGGCTACACCTTC. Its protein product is CASSYYSGAYGYTF.

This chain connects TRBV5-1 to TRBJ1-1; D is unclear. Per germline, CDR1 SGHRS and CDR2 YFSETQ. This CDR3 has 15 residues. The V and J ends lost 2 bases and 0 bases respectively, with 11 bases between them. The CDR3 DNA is TGCGCCAGCAGCTTATTACCAGAAATGAACACTGAAGCTTTCTTT. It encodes CASSLLPEMNTEAFF. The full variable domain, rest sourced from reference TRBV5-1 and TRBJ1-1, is KAGVTQTPRYLIKTRGQQVTLSCSPISGHRSVSWYQQTPGQGLQFLFEYFSETQRNKGNFPGRFSGRQFSNSRSEMNVSTLELGDSALYLCASSLLPEMNTEAFFGQGTRLTVV.

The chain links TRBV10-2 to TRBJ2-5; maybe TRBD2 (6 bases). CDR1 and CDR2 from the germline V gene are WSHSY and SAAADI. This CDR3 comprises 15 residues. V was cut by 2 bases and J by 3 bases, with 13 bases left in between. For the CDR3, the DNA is TGCGCCAGCAGTGAGGGAGGGTTGGGAAAAGAGACCCAGTACTTC. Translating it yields CASSEGGLGKETQYF.

The CDR3 nucleotides are TGCAGCGTTCAAGGACTAGCGGGAGGTTACGAGCAGTACTTC. It is translated as CSVQGLAGGYEQYF. This chain links TRBV29-1 with TRBJ2-7; 14 nucleotides line up with TRBD2. Per germline, CDR1 SQVTM and CDR2 ANQGSEA. V lost 5 bases to trimming and J lost 4 bases; unmatched junction nucleotides: 4. This CDR3 is built from 14 residues.

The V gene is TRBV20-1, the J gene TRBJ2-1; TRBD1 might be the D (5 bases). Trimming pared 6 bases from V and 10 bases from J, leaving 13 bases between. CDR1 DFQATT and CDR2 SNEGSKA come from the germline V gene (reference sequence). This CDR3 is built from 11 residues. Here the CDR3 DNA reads TGCAGTGCCAGGGTGCGGTGGGAGCAGTTCTTC. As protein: CSARVRWEQFF.

CDR3 DNA: TGTGCCAGCAGCTCCGTATCGGACACTGAAGCTTTCTTT. As protein: CASSSVSDTEAFF. The gene calls are TRBV7-8 and TRBJ1-1, with D unresolved. Per germline, CDR1 SGHVS and CDR2 FQNEAQ. This CDR3 is 13 amino acids long. With 4 bases removed from V and 3 bases from J, the gap between germline ends came to 9 bases.

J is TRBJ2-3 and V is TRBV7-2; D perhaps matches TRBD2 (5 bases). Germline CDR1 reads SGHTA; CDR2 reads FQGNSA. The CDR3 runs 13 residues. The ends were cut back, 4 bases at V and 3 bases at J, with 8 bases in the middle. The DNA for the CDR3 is TGTGCCAGCAGCTCGGGATGGACAGATACGCAGTATTTT. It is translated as CASSSGWTDTQYF.

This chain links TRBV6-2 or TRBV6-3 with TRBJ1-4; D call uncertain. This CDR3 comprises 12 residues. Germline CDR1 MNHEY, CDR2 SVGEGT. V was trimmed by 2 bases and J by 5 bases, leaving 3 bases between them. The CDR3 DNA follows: TGTGCCAGCAGTTACCCGAATGAAAAACTGTTTTTT. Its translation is CASSYPNEKLFF.

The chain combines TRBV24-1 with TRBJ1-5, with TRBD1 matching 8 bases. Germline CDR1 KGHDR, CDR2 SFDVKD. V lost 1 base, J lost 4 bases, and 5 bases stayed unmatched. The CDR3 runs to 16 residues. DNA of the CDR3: TGTGCCACCAGTGATTTCCGTCGACAGGGGAATCAGCCCCAGCATTTT. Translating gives CATSDFRRQGNQPQHF.

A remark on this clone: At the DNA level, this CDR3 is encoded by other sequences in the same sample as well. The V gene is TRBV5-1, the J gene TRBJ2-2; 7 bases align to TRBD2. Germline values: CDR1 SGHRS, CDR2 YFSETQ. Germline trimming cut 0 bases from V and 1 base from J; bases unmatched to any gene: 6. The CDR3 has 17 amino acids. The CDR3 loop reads CASSLARTGGNTGELFF. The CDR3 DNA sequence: TGCGCCAGCAGCTTGGCTAGGACGGGGGGGAACACCGGGGAGCTGTTTTTT.